This T cell receptor beta chain emerged from a study of response to subunit inactivated influenza vaccine. TCRdb reprocessed the RT-PCR reads via MiXCR and lists one record per CDR3 protein. This sample yields 450,000 to 600,000 distinct CDR3 sequences, of which 16% are seen a single time; around 3% belongs to the top ten. On this clonotype: This may arise from a read error, as a much more abundant clone is one base away.

Germline CDR1 SEHNR, CDR2 FQNEAQ (reference sequence). This CDR3 region has 15 residues. The sequence was obtained from a man between 45 and 75 years old who received an inactivated influenza vaccine. V gene TRBV7-9 combines with J gene TRBJ2-3, with 8 bases matching TRBD2. Sequencing used CD4+ T cells sorted from PBMCs, obtained approximately 25 months after vaccination. This chain's CDR3 is CASSPRGGDTDMQYF. CDR3 sequence (DNA): TGTGCCAGCAGCCCTCGGGGGGGGGACACAGATATGCAGTATTTT.